This entry lists 12 T cell receptor beta chains sequenced from one sample in a study of blood T cell repertoires in COVID-19. Assay used: immunoSEQ multiplex PCR; TCRdb lists only in-frame clones, some missing. This table holds 200,000 to 250,000 clones, around 85% found once. Input material: peripheral blood. The receptor set was obtained from a man aged 60 to 75 with acute or convalescent COVID-19.

In this sample, this clone turned up once. The rearrangement joins TRBV5-4 to TRBJ2-1, with 11 bases that match TRBD2. The CDR3 sequence is 15 residues long. The V and J ends lost 5 bases and 7 bases, in that order; junction bases with no gene match: 8. Per germline, CDR1 SGHNT and CDR2 YYREEE (reference sequence). The CDR3: CASRVTSGTGNEQFF. CDR3 DNA: TGTGCCAGCAGGGTGACTAGCGGGACAGGGAATGAGCAGTTCTTC.

This rearrangement joins TRBV6-5 to TRBJ2-7; 7 nucleotides align to TRBD1. The CDR3 is made up of 14 amino acids. The V gene end was trimmed by 5 bases and the J gene end by 4 bases; junction bases not matched to a gene: 8. The germline CDR1 and CDR2 sequences are MNHEY and SVGAGI. The CDR3 is CASSTPGQPYEQYF. The CDR3 coding sequence is TGTGCCAGCAGTACCCCGGGACAGCCTTACGAGCAGTACTTC.

The chain recombines TRBV19 with TRBJ1-5, with 9 positions matching TRBD1. V shed 5 bases and J 2 bases; nucleotides not matched to a gene: 7. Germline V gene lookup returns CDR1 LNHDA and CDR2 SQIVND (reference sequence). This CDR3 region has 16 residues. The CDR3 nucleotides are TGTGCCAGTAGTCCGCGGACAGGGGAGGGCAATCAGCCCCAGCATTTT. Translation: CASSPRTGEGNQPQHF.

The chain joins TRBV5-1 to TRBJ2-3; 8 bases align to TRBD2. The ends lost 0 bases at V and 0 bases at J; junction bases unmatched: 12. This CDR3 has 19 residues. In germline, CDR1 is SGHRS, CDR2 YFSETQ. The CDR3 protein is CASSLEGLAGVTSTDTQYF. The CDR3 bases are TGCGCCAGCAGCTTGGAAGGGCTAGCGGGCGTCACTAGCACAGATACGCAGTATTTT.

Concerning this clone itself: A read error may account for a junction end that differs from germline. The chain uses TRBV7-8 and TRBJ2-1, with TRBD2 matching over 7 bases. This CDR3 is built from 14 residues. CDR1 and CDR2 (germline): SGHVS, FQNEAQ. The CDR3 reads CASSPNGLAEWGIF. In nucleotides, the CDR3 is TGTGCCAGCAGCCCAAATGGGCTAGCGGAGTGGGGGATCTTC.

This chain connects TRBV19 to TRBJ1-1; TRBD1 is a possible D gene (6 bases). The CDR3 has 15 amino acids. Trimming left V 5 bases short and J 4 bases short, with 17 bases between. CDR1 is LNHDA, CDR2 SQIVND, per germline (reference sequence). The CDR3 DNA reads as TGTGCCAGTAGTTTCACCACCGACAGGCCCACTGAAGCTTTCTTT. It yields the protein CASSFTTDRPTEAFF. Using reference TRBV19 and TRBJ1-1 for the parts outside the CDR3, the full variable domain is DGGITQSPKYLFRKEGQNVTLSCEQNLNHDAMYWYRQDPGQGLRLIYYSQIVNDFQKGDIAEGYSVSREKKESFPLTVTSAQKNPTAFYLCASSFTTDRPTEAFFGQGTRLTVV.

This chain links TRBV19 with TRBJ2-7, with D perhaps TRBD2 (5 bases). The CDR3 extends over 15 amino acids. CDR1 is LNHDA and CDR2 is SQIVND in the germline V gene (reference sequence). Trimming cost V 2 bases and J 3 bases, with 14 bases left between them. The CDR3 bases are TGTGCCAGTAGTATAAGCGGCAGGCCCCACTACGAGCAGTACTTC. Protein sequence: CASSISGRPHYEQYF.

The chain recombines TRBV9 with TRBJ2-3; 7 bases are a match to TRBD2. With V trimmed by 4 bases and J by 7 bases, 12 bases remained unmatched. CDR3 length equals 15 residues. Germline V gene lookup returns CDR1 SGDLS and CDR2 YYNGEE. CDR3 loop: CASSTHDMGGNTQYF. The DNA for the CDR3 is TGTGCCAGCAGCACCCACGATATGGGAGGGAATACGCAGTATTTT.

V and J are TRBV5-1 and TRBJ2-5; TRBD2 aligns across 14 bases. V lost 4 bases and J lost 5; bases outside the gene matches: 10. This CDR3 has 17 amino acids. Germline assignment: CDR1 SGHRS and CDR2 YFSETQ. CDR3 sequence: CASSPRLAGGPTETQYF. The DNA for the CDR3 is TGCGCCAGCAGCCCGCGACTAGCGGGAGGGCCAACCGAGACCCAGTACTTC.

V gene TRBV4-3 combines with J gene TRBJ2-4, with 8 bases matching TRBD1. The CDR3 consists of 21 residues. J lost 3 bases, V lost 0 bases, and 19 bases had no gene match. The V gene's germline CDR1 is LGHNA and CDR2 YSLEER. CDR3 amino acids: CASSQDLIRDRGPFVKNIQYF. The CDR3 DNA reads as TGCGCCAGCAGCCAAGATCTTATCCGTGACAGGGGCCCCTTTGTCAAAAACATTCAGTACTTC.

The chain employs TRBV9 and TRBJ2-6; the match to TRBD1 covers 7 bases. Germline V gene sequence: CDR1 SGDLS, CDR2 YYNGEE. There are 21 residues in the CDR3. The trim removed 0 bases at V and 0 bases at J, leaving 15 bases unmatched. The CDR3 sequence: CASSVARGTATLPSGANVLTF. The DNA of the CDR3 is TGTGCCAGCAGCGTAGCTCGTGGGACAGCGACTTTACCCTCTGGGGCCAACGTCCTGACTTTC.

The V gene is TRBV21-1, the J gene TRBJ2-2; the table's D call, TRBD2, has no DNA check behind it. TRBV21-1 is given as a pseudogene. The CDR3 covers 10 residues. CDR3 sequence (DNA): TGTGCCCATCGGACCGGGGAGCTGTTTTTT. It codes for CAHRTGELFF.